The 17 T cell receptor beta chains in this list originate from one sample, sequenced in a study of CD8 T cells in Susac syndrome. An input of 0.5 to 1 ug of RNA was subjected to reverse transcription using random hexamers. One entry per CDR3 protein results from TCRdb running MiXCR on the immunoSEQ multiplex PCR reads. The sample lists a few hundred thousand distinct CDR3 sequences, 95% occurring once. The source material was CD4+ T cells from PBMCs. Receptors originate from a human donor with multiple sclerosis.

V is TRBV5-1 and J is TRBJ2-7; unclear D gene. The CDR3 covers 13 residues. The ends were cut back, 4 bases at V and 2 bases at J, with 10 bases in the middle. Looked up from germline, CDR1 is SGHRS and CDR2 is YFSETQ. CDR3 in DNA: TGCGCCAGCAGCCCCCGGCCCGCCTACGAGCAGTACTTC. It translates to CASSPRPAYEQYF.

The count of this clonotype is one. The chain links TRBV7-6 to TRBJ2-1; 7 positions agree with TRBD2. The germline V gene has CDR1 SGHVS and CDR2 FNYEAQ. The CDR3 runs 17 residues. J gave up 0 bases and V 4 bases, and 9 bases lay outside the gene matches. CDR3 sequence: CASSSFGRSSSYNEQFF. CDR3 nucleotides: TGTGCCAGCAGCTCATTCGGGAGGTCAAGCTCCTACAATGAGCAGTTCTTC.

This chain joins TRBV3-1 and TRBJ2-7, with TRBD1 as a possible D gene (5 bases). CDR1 is LGHDT and CDR2 is YNNKEL in the germline V gene (reference sequence). Trimming shortened V by 0 bases and J by 2 bases, and 11 bases separated the two germline ends. This CDR3 is built from 15 residues. CDR3 coding DNA: TGTGCCAGCAGCCAAGAACAGGCCGTCACCTACGAGCAGTACTTC. It is translated as CASSQEQAVTYEQYF.

The chain is built from TRBV20-1 and TRBJ2-1; possibly TRBD2 for D (6 bases). Germline values: CDR1 DFQATT, CDR2 SNEGSKA (reference sequence). This CDR3 is 15 amino acids long. Trimming removed 0 bases at V and 10 bases at J, with 19 bases between. The CDR3 nucleotides are TGCAGTGCTAGAGATCCGTTTAGCGGCCCTCGAGAGCAGTTCTTC. It yields the protein CSARDPFSGPREQFF.

The V call is TRBV30, the J call TRBJ1-5; 7 bases line up with TRBD1. Germline V gene lookup returns CDR1 GTSNPN and CDR2 SVGIG (reference sequence). The CDR3 contains 13 residues. The V segment lost 5 bases and the J segment 4 bases; nucleotides outside the gene matches: 5. CDR3 sequence (DNA): TGTGCCTGGCGAGGGGGCCGGAATCAGCCCCAGCATTTT. Amino acid sequence: CAWRGGRNQPQHF.

CDR3 residues: CAWSVGVSNQPQHF. The CDR3 DNA sequence: TGTGCCTGGAGTGTAGGAGTTAGTAATCAGCCCCAGCATTTT. The chain recombines TRBV30 with TRBJ1-5, with no clear D. The CDR3 is 14 residues long. Germline CDR1 and CDR2: GTSNPN and SVGIG (reference sequence). V dropped 0 bases and J dropped 4 bases, with 10 bases sitting between them. The variable domain in full, completed from reference TRBV30 and TRBJ1-5, reads SQTIHQWPATLVQPVGSPLSLECTVEGTSNPNLYWYRQAAGRGLQLLFYSVGIGQISSEVPQNLSASRPQDRQFILSSKKLLLSDSGFYLCAWSVGVSNQPQHFGDGTRLSIL.

The chain links TRBV4-2 to TRBJ2-7, with 8 bases that match TRBD1. The CDR3 runs 15 residues. V was pared by 0 bases and J by 3 bases, with 4 bases of the junction left unmatched. The germline gives CDR1 LGHNA, CDR2 YNFKEQ. The CDR3: CASSQEPGTGYEQYF. The DNA of the CDR3 is TGTGCCAGCAGCCAAGAGCCCGGGACAGGCTACGAGCAGTACTTC.

This chain links TRBV28 with TRBJ2-2; D is possibly TRBD2 (5 bases). This CDR3 comprises 14 residues. The V gene's germline CDR1 is MDHEN and CDR2 SYDVKM. Deletions cut 2 bases from V and 7 bases from J, with 11 bases between. This chain's CDR3 is CASSLSGLNGELFF. CDR3 coding DNA: TGTGCCAGCAGTTTAAGCGGACTCAACGGGGAGCTGTTTTTT.

This clonotype was detected once. The V gene is TRBV20-1, the J gene TRBJ2-6; D possibly corresponds to TRBD1 (5 bases). The CDR3 loop spans 14 amino acids. Trimming took off 2 bases at V and 1 base at J, with 6 bases between the two ends. Germline CDR1 reads DFQATT; CDR2 reads SNEGSKA (reference sequence). CDR3 coding DNA: TGCAGTGCTAGATCAGGGTCTGGGGCCAACGTCCTGACTTTC. Residues: CSARSGSGANVLTF.

The chain uses TRBV15 and TRBJ1-1, with a tentative D call TRBD1 (6 bases). V shed 4 bases and J shed 5 bases, with 14 bases lying between them. The CDR3 covers 14 residues. Looked up from germline, CDR1 is LNHNV and CDR2 is YYDKDF (reference sequence). CDR3 residues: CATSTSRGLTEAFF. CDR3 bases: TGTGCCACCAGCACCTCCCGGGGGCTAACTGAAGCTTTCTTT.

The rearrangement links TRBV19 to TRBJ2-7; TRBD1 is a possible D gene (6 bases). Deletions cut 7 bases from V and 0 bases from J, with 10 bases between. The CDR3 consists of 13 residues. Per germline, CDR1 LNHDA and CDR2 SQIVND (reference sequence). DNA of the CDR3: TGTGCCAGTACCGGCAGGGGCTCCTACGAGCAGTACTTC. It specifies CASTGRGSYEQYF.

CDR3 amino acids: CSVRTDKFIEQFF. The DNA of the CDR3 is TGCAGCGTTCGGACAGATAAATTCATTGAGCAGTTCTTC. V gene TRBV29-1 combines with J gene TRBJ2-1; possibly TRBD1 for D (6 bases). Germline CDR1 SQVTM, CDR2 ANQGSEA. This CDR3 has 13 amino acids. The V end lost 5 bases, the J end lost 9 bases, and 17 bases lay between the germline ends.

This sequence joins TRBV7-6 and TRBJ2-7, with TRBD2 matching over 11 bases. This CDR3 has 16 residues. Germline V gene lookup returns CDR1 SGHVS and CDR2 FNYEAQ. V trimming: 2 bases; J trimming: 2 bases; junction bases outside the gene matches: 5. CDR3 in amino acids: CASSLSSGGPPYEQYF. DNA of the CDR3: TGTGCCAGCAGCTTATCTAGCGGGGGGCCACCCTACGAGCAGTACTTC.

This clonotype is a singleton in its sample. At one end, the junction sequence differs from germline, possibly due to a read error. CDR3 nucleotides: TGTGCCAGCAGCCAACCCGGGAACACTGAAGCCTTCTTT. This gives the protein CASSQPGNTEAFF. This sequence joins TRBV28 and TRBJ1-1; no clear D gene. The CDR3 runs to 13 residues. CDR1 and CDR2 (germline): MDHEN, SYDVKM.

The chain uses TRBV24-1 and TRBJ2-1; the match to TRBD2 covers 9 bases. From germline, CDR1 is KGHDR and CDR2 SFDVKD. V was clipped by 4 bases and J by 7 bases; unmatched bases: 7. This CDR3 region has 15 residues. The CDR3 sequence is CATSDPAAGGNEQFF. The CDR3 coding sequence is TGTGCCACCAGTGACCCCGCAGCGGGGGGTAATGAGCAGTTCTTC.

The chain couples TRBV30 to TRBJ2-7; 8 bases agree with TRBD2. The CDR3 is 13 amino acids. Germline values: CDR1 GTSNPN, CDR2 SVGIG (reference sequence). With V trimmed by 2 bases and J by 6 bases, 6 bases remained unmatched. The CDR3 sequence: CAWSLGGRSEQYF. CDR3 DNA: TGTGCCTGGAGTCTCGGCGGGAGGAGCGAGCAGTACTTC. The full variable domain, in which reference TRBV30 and TRBJ2-7 provide the parts outside the CDR3, is SQTIHQWPATLVQPVGSPLSLECTVEGTSNPNLYWYRQAAGRGLQLLFYSVGIGQISSEVPQNLSASRPQDRQFILSSKKLLLSDSGFYLCAWSLGGRSEQYFGPGTRLTVT.

The J gene is TRBJ1-3, the V gene TRBV9, with D unresolved. The CDR3 is 15 residues long. The germline CDR1 and CDR2 sequences are SGDLS and YYNGEE. V was trimmed by 5 bases and J by 0 bases, leaving 12 bases between them. CDR3 sequence reads: CASSEGPFSGNTIYF. The CDR3 region has the DNA TGTGCCAGCAGTGAAGGGCCTTTCTCTGGAAACACCATATATTTT.